This record looks at one T cell receptor (beta chain) sequence and its context. The data were taken from a study of shared clonotypes between healthy human individuals. Sequenced by immunoSEQ multiplex PCR; TCRdb stores in-frame clones only, minus some. The sample shows nearly 1 million clones, 60% to 85% of them seen only once. The CDR3 runs to 15 residues. The germline V gene has CDR1 LNHNV and CDR2 YYDKDF (reference sequence). V dropped 3 bases and J dropped 2; count of bases not matched to a gene: 4. The V gene is TRBV15, the J gene TRBJ1-5, with 7 positions matching TRBD1. The receptor was isolated from a man younger than 35 in good health. The sequencing sample was made of memory CD4+ T cells sorted from blood. The subset was: CD45RA-negative fraction. CDR3 protein: CATSSGQAGNQPQHF. The CDR3 DNA is TGTGCCACCAGCAGCGGACAGGCGGGCAATCAGCCCCAGCATTTT. Using reference TRBV15 and TRBJ1-5 for the parts outside the CDR3, the full variable domain is DAMVIQNPRYQVTQFGKPVTLSCSQTLNHNVMYWYQQKSSQAPKLLFHYYDKDFNNEADTPDNFQSRRPNTSFCFLDIRSPGLGDTAMYLCATSSGQAGNQPQHFGDGTRLSIL.